This passage covers 10 T cell receptor beta chains from one sample sequenced in a study of cytomegalovirus exposure and HLA in healthy donors. 60 Vbeta and 13 Jbeta primers were used in PCR. Produced via immunoSEQ multiplex PCR; TCRdb's table is partial and in-frame only. The table has roughly 160,000 clones, roughly 77% seen once. Material: PBMCs. These receptors originate from a man between 50 and 59 years old in good health and CMV-seropositive.

About this clone: Additional DNA sequences in this sample encode the identical CDR3. This chain links TRBV9 with TRBJ2-1, with D hard to call. The CDR3 consists of 14 residues. The V gene's germline CDR1 is SGDLS and CDR2 YYNGEE. Between the trimmed V and J ends, which lost 3 bases and 1 base, there was a span of 8 bases. CDR3: CASSGAGSYNEQFF. The CDR3, as DNA: TGTGCCAGCAGCGGAGCCGGGTCCTACAATGAGCAGTTCTTC.

CDR3: CASSPPDSWQDTQYF. Written as DNA, the CDR3 is TGTGCCAGCTCACCACCAGACAGCTGGCAAGATACGCAGTATTTT. The J gene is TRBJ2-3, the V gene TRBV18; weak D call: TRBD1 (5 bases). CDR1 and CDR2 (germline): KGHSH, LQKENI. V was cut by 0 bases and J by 5 bases, with 12 bases left in between. This CDR3 has 15 residues.

The chain carries TRBV7-9 and TRBJ2-7, with TRBD1 matching 11 bases. This CDR3 spans 15 amino acids. The trim removed 4 bases at V and 5 bases at J, leaving 7 bases unmatched. The V gene's germline CDR1 is SEHNR and CDR2 FQNEAQ (reference sequence). The chain's CDR3 is CASSSSGQGVHEQYF. DNA of the CDR3: TGTGCCAGCAGCTCCTCGGGACAGGGGGTCCACGAGCAGTACTTC.

This clone appeared a few times. The chain employs TRBV12-5 and TRBJ2-1, with D perhaps matching TRBD1 (6 bases). This CDR3 spans 14 amino acids. CDR1 LGHNT and CDR2 FRNRAP come from the germline V gene. Between the trimmed V and J ends, which lost 6 bases and 4 bases, there was a span of 13 bases. The CDR3 DNA sequence: TGTGCTAGTGGGGTGGGGGCGTGGTACAATGAGCAGTTCTTC. Translating it yields CASGVGAWYNEQFF. The full variable domain, with the rest looked up from reference TRBV12-5 and TRBJ2-1, is DARVTQTPRHKVTEMGQEVTMRCQPILGHNTVFWYRQTMMQGLELLAYFRNRAPLDDSGMPKDRFSAEMPDATLATLKIQPSEPRDSAVYFCASGVGAWYNEQFFGPGTRLTVL.

The chain carries TRBV6-1 and TRBJ2-5; 7 nucleotides line up with TRBD1. Looked up from germline, CDR1 is MNHNS and CDR2 is SASEGT. V was clipped by 1 base and J by 0 bases; unmatched bases: 2. This CDR3 comprises 15 residues. As DNA, the CDR3 is TGTGCCAGCAGTGAAGGACAGGGATACCAAGAGACCCAGTACTTC. Translation: CASSEGQGYQETQYF.

The chain carries TRBV5-1 and TRBJ2-3, with D possibly being TRBD1 (6 bases). CDR3 length: 15 amino acids. Trimming left V 4 bases short and J 6 bases short, with 18 bases between. Germline V gene lookup returns CDR1 SGHRS and CDR2 YFSETQ. In DNA, the CDR3 is TGCGCCAGCAGCATCACGGGACACCTATTGGATACGCAGTATTTT. Protein sequence: CASSITGHLLDTQYF. Drawing the rest from reference TRBV5-1 and TRBJ2-3, the complete variable domain is KAGVTQTPRYLIKTRGQQVTLSCSPISGHRSVSWYQQTPGQGLQFLFEYFSETQRNKGNFPGRFSGRQFSNSRSEMNVSTLELGDSALYLCASSITGHLLDTQYFGPGTRLTVL.

The chain recombines TRBV5-6 with TRBJ2-3; 11 nucleotides match TRBD2. Germline V gives CDR1 SGHDT, CDR2 YYEEEE. J lost 0 bases, V lost 2 bases, and 5 bases had no gene match. The CDR3 runs 17 residues. CDR3: CASSFRLAGISTDTQYF. The CDR3 DNA reads TGTGCCAGCAGCTTTAGACTAGCGGGGATAAGCACAGATACGCAGTATTTT.

The V call is TRBV4-2, the J call TRBJ2-5; 11 positions match TRBD2. This CDR3 has 16 amino acids. V lost 1 base, J lost 6 bases, and 7 bases stayed unmatched. Per germline, CDR1 LGHNA and CDR2 YNFKEQ. CDR3 nucleotides: TGTGCCAGCAGCCAAGGGGTTAGCGGGGGGGCTAAGACCCAGTACTTC. It specifies CASSQGVSGGAKTQYF.

V gene TRBV27 combines with J gene TRBJ1-2, with TRBD1 identical over 12 bases. J lost 7 bases, V lost 4 bases, and 4 bases had no gene match. This CDR3 region has 14 residues. Germline values: CDR1 MNHEY, CDR2 SMNVEV (reference sequence). The CDR3 bases are TGTGCCAGCAGTTGGGACAGGGGGCACTCTGGCTACACCTTC. Its protein product is CASSWDRGHSGYTF.

This clone occurred once. The rearrangement uses TRBV7-9 and TRBJ1-3; no definite D call. The CDR3 extends over 16 amino acids. Trimming took off 2 bases at V and 0 bases at J, with 11 bases between the two ends. Per germline, CDR1 SEHNR and CDR2 FQNEAQ (reference sequence). For the CDR3, the DNA is TGTGCCAGCAGCTTACCTCTGCAGGCCTCTGGAAACACCATATATTTT. Protein: CASSLPLQASGNTIYF.